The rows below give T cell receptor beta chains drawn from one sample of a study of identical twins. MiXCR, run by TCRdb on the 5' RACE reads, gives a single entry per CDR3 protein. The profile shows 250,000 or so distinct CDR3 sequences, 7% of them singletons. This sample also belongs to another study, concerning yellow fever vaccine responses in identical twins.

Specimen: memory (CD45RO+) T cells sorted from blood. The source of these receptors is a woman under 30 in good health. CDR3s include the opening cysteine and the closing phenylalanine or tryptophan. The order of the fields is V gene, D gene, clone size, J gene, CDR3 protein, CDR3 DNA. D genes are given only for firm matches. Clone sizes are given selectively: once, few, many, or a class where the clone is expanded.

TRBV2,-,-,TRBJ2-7,CASSSVGLGKYYEQYF,TGTGCCAGCAGCTCTGTTGGTCTAGGCAAGTACTACGAGCAGTACTTC
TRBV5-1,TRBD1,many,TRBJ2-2,CASSLSVGQGVSGELFF,TGCGCCAGCAGCTTGTCGGTGGGACAGGGGGTTTCCGGGGAGCTGTTTTTT
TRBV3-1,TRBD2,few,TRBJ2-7,CASSLGLAGGSSYEQYF,TGTGCCAGCAGCCTCGGACTAGCGGGAGGGAGCTCCTACGAGCAGTACTTC
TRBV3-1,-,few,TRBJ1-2,CASSQDFGGLSNYGYTF,TGTGCCAGCAGCCAAGATTTTGGGGGGTTGTCGAACTATGGCTACACCTTC
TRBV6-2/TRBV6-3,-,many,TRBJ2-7,CASRSNNYEQYF,TGTGCCAGCAGATCTAACAACTACGAGCAGTACTTC
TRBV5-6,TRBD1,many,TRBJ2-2,CASSPPKGAGPGELFF,TGTGCCAGCAGCCCGCCGAAGGGGGCCGGACCGGGGGAGCTGTTTTTT
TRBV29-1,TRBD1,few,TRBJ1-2,CSVEPGGVFGYTF,TGCAGCGTTGAACCAGGGGGCGTATTTGGCTACACCTTC
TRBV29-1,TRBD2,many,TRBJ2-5,CSVEDGAAGDQETQYF,TGCAGCGTTGAAGATGGGGCCGCGGGAGACCAAGAGACCCAGTACTTC
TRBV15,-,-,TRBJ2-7,CATSREPGRAYEQYF,TGTGCCACCAGCAGAGAACCTGGCAGAGCCTACGAGCAGTACTTC
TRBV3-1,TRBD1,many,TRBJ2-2,CASGRTGNAGELFF,TGTGCCAGCGGTCGGACAGGGAACGCCGGGGAGCTGTTTTTT
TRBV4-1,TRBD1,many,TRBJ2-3,CASSLTTAGQGTDTQYF,TGCGCCAGCAGCCTAACAACCGCGGGACAGGGAACAGATACGCAGTATTTT
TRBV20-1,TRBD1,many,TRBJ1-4,CSARKTGEFGKLFF,TGCAGTGCTAGAAAGACAGGGGAATTTGGAAAACTGTTTTTT
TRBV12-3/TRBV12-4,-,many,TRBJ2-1,CASSFWGSSYNEQFF,TGTGCCAGCAGTTTTTGGGGGAGCTCCTACAATGAGCAGTTCTTC
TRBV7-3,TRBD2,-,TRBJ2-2,CASSLSHSGANTGELFF,TGTGCCAGCAGCTTAAGCCATAGCGGGGCGAACACCGGGGAGCTGTTTTTT
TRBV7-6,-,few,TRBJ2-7,CASSLDSYYEQYF,TGTGCCAGCAGCTTAGACAGCTACTACGAGCAGTACTTC
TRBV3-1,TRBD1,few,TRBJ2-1,CASSPRQGGNEQFF,TGTGCCAGCAGCCCCAGACAGGGGGGCAATGAGCAGTTCTTC